This T cell receptor beta chain was captured in a study of human T cells and chemical hapten exposure. General study findings and limits: Significantly more large CDR3 similarity clusters arose among expanded TCRs than among controls.

Points on this clonotype: Its antigen is undetermined.

The CDR3 extends over 14 amino acids. The germline V gene has CDR1 SQVTM and CDR2 ANQGSEA. The ends were cut back, 5 bases at V and 0 bases at J, with 12 bases in the middle. Time point defined: pre-sensitization, week 0. As for treatment: therapeutic diphenylcyclopropenone sensitization with weekly scalp DPC. TCRdb reanalysed the RACE reads using MiXCR and keeps one entry per CDR3 protein. Among more than 300,000 distinct CDR3 sequences listed, over 5% were seen once. The sequenced sample was whole blood, obtained in connection with sensitization to the hapten diphenylcyclopropenone (DPC). This TCR was sampled from a woman under 30 with alopecia areata. Some clones in this sample may be carry-over from other donors' samples. The chain joins TRBV29-1 to TRBJ2-3; tentatively, D is TRBD2 (6 bases). The CDR3 protein is CSVTLSGSTDTQYF. CDR3 sequence (DNA): TGCAGCGTTACACTTAGCGGTAGCACAGATACGCAGTATTTT.